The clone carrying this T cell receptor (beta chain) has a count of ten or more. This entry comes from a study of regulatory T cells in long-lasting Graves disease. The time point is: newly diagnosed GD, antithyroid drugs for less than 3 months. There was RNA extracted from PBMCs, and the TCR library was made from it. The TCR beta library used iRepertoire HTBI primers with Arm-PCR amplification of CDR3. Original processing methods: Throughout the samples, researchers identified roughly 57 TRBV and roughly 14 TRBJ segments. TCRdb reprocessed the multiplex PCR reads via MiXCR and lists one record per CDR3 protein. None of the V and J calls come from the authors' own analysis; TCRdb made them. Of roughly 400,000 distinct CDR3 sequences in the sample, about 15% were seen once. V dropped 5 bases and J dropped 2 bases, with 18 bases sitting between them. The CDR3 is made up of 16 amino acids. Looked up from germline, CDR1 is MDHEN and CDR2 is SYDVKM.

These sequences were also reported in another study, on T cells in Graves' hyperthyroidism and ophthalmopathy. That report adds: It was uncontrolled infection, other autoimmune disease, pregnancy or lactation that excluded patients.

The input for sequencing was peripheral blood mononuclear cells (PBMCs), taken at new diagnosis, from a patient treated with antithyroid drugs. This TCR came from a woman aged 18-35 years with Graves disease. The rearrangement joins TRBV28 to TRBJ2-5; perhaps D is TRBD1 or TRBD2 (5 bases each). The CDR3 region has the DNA TGTGCCAGCAGTCCAACAGGATGGGGGATTCAAGAGACCCAGTACTTC. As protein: CASSPTGWGIQETQYF. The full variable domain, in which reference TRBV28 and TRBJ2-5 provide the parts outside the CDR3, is DVKVTQSSRYLVKRTGEKVFLECVQDMDHENMFWYRQDPGLGLRLIYFSYDVKMKEKGDIPEGYSVSREKKERFSLILESASTNQTSMYLCASSPTGWGIQETQYFGPGTRLLVL.